The source of this T cell receptor beta chain is a study of blood T cell repertoires in COVID-19. At the level of the study: Sources were T cells, B-cell-depleted T cells, or PBMCs; the material itself was cDNA or gDNA.

Germline assignment: CDR1 SGHDN and CDR2 FVKESK. The CDR3 contains 11 residues. The ends were cut back, 2 bases at V and 3 bases at J, with 2 bases in the middle. Method: immunoSEQ multiplex PCR; TCRdb's copy keeps in-frame clones and lacks some. The profile shows fewer than 110,000 clones, around 88% of them singletons. The chain couples TRBV14 to TRBJ2-7, with no clear D. Sequenced: peripheral blood. The TCR sequence derives from a man aged 45-65 years with active or convalescent COVID-19. The CDR3 loop reads CASSQLYEQYF. CDR3 nucleotides: TGTGCCAGCAGCCAACTCTACGAGCAGTACTTC.